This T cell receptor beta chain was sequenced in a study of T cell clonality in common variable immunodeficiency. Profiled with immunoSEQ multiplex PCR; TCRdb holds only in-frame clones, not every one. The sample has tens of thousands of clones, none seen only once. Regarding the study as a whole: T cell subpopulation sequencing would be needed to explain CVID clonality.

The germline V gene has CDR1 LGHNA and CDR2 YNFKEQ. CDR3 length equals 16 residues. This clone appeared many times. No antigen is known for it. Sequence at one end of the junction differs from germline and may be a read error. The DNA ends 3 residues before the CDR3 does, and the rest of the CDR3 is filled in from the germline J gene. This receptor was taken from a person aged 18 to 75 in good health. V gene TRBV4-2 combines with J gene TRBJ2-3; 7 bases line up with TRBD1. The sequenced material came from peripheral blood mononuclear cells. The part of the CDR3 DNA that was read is TGTGCCGGCAGCCAAGCCGAAAGGGGGCACACAGATACG. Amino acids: CAGSQAERGHTDT. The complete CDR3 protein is CAGSQAERGHTDTQYF.